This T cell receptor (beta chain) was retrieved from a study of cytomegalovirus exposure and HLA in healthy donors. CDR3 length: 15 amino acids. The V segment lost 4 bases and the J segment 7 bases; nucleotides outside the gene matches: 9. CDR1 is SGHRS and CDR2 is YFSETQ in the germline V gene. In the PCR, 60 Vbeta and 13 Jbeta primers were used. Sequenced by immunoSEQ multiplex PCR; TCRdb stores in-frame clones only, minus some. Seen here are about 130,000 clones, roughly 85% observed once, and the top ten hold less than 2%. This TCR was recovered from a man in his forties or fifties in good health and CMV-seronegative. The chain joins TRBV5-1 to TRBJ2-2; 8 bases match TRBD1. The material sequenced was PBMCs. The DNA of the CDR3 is TGCGCCAGCAGCACCCGGGACAGGAGGGGCGGGGAGCTGTTTTTT. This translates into CASSTRDRRGGELFF.